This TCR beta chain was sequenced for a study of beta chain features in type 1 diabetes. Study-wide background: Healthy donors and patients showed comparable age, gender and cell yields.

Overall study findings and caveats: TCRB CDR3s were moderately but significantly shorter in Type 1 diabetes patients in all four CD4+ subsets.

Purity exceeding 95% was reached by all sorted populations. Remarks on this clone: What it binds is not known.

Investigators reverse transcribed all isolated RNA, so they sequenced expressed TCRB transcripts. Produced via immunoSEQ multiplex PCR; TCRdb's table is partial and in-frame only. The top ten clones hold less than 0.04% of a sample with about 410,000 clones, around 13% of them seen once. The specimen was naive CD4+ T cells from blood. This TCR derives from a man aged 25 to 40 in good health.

DNA of the CDR3: TGTGCCTCCGTGGGGTCCGGGTCAGACATCAATGAGCAGTTCTTC. This translates into CASVGSGSDINEQFF. The chain uses TRBV10-3 and TRBJ2-1, with D unresolved. Germline V lookup: CDR1 ENHRY, CDR2 SYGVKD. Trimming shortened V by 11 bases and J by 6 bases, and 23 bases separated the two germline ends. The CDR3 is 15 amino acids.